A single sample is the source of the 22 T cell receptor beta chains below, sequenced in a study of blood T cell repertoires in COVID-19. Only in-frame clones appear in the TCRdb table, and some are missing; sequencing was by immunoSEQ multiplex PCR. The sample contains roughly 200,000 clones, about 84% of which appear only once. The sample consisted of peripheral blood. The receptors originated from a person between 65 and 79 years old with COVID-19, enrolled during active disease.

A single count supports this clone. The chain couples TRBV7-2 to TRBJ2-7, with a tentative D call TRBD2 (6 bases). V dropped 4 bases and J dropped 4 bases, with 8 bases sitting between them. This CDR3 spans 12 amino acids. Germline assignment: CDR1 SGHTA and CDR2 FQGNSA. As DNA, the CDR3 is TGTGCCAGCAGCTCGGGACTTTACGAGCAGTACTTC. Its translation: CASSSGLYEQYF.

The rearrangement joins TRBV3-1 (or the pseudogene TRBV3-2) to TRBJ2-1, with a tentative D call TRBD2 (6 bases). Germline CDR1 reads LGHDT; CDR2 reads YNNKEL (reference sequence). V was clipped by 1 base and J by 6 bases, with 16 bases between them. This CDR3 is built from 16 residues. The CDR3 region has the DNA TGTGCCAGCAGCCAAGTATCTGGGAGGTACGGCAATGAGCAGTTCTTC. Its translation is CASSQVSGRYGNEQFF.

This chain uses TRBV28 with TRBJ2-3; D ambiguous. CDR3 length: 15 residues. Per the germline V gene, CDR1 is MDHEN and CDR2 is SYDVKM. V was pared by 6 bases and J by 6 bases, with 19 bases between. CDR3 nucleotides: TGTGCCAGCAGCCCACTACGTGAGTTATCTGATACGCAGTATTTT. This codes for CASSPLRELSDTQYF.

V usage is TRBV18 and J usage is TRBJ1-6; D uncertain. CDR1 is KGHSH and CDR2 is LQKENI in the germline V gene. This CDR3 contains 16 residues. V dropped 0 bases and J dropped 0 bases, with 6 bases sitting between them. The CDR3 DNA sequence: TGTGCCAGCTCACCACCAGGAGCCTCCTATAATTCACCCCTCCACTTT. Translation: CASSPPGASYNSPLHF.

The chain couples TRBV9 to TRBJ2-3; the match to TRBD1 covers 9 bases. The CDR3 loop spans 15 amino acids. In germline, CDR1 is SGDLS, CDR2 YYNGEE. J gave up 3 bases and V 3 bases, and 5 bases lay outside the gene matches. In DNA, the CDR3 is TGTGCCAGCAGCGGGAGACAGGGGGTGACAGATACGCAGTATTTT. It yields the protein CASSGRQGVTDTQYF.

V is TRBV28 and J is TRBJ1-5; D gene unclear. Deletions cut 5 bases from V and 3 bases from J, with 5 bases between. Germline V CDR1 and CDR2: MDHEN, SYDVKM. The CDR3 is made up of 12 amino acids. In DNA form, the CDR3 reads TGTGCCAGCAGTGAGTCCAATCAGCCCCAGCATTTT. Translation gives CASSESNQPQHF.

The chain is built from TRBV5-4 and TRBJ1-6, with D possibly TRBD1 on 5 matching bases. V was pared by 4 bases and J by 9 bases, with 23 bases between. Per the germline V gene, CDR1 is SGHNT and CDR2 is YYREEE (reference sequence). The CDR3 spans 17 residues. CDR3 coding DNA: TGTGCCAGCAGCCCTGGGGTTGGGGCGTCGATATCTTCACCCCTCCACTTT. Its protein is CASSPGVGASISSPLHF.

The chain links TRBV19 to TRBJ2-7, with 9 bases matching TRBD1. Germline CDR1 is LNHDA and CDR2 is SQIVND (reference sequence). Trimming removed 5 bases from V and 12 bases from J; junction bases left unmatched: 14. This CDR3 has 14 residues. DNA for the CDR3: TGTGCCAGTAGTCCCGGGACAGGGACGACAATTTGGTACTTC. This gives the protein CASSPGTGTTIWYF. Combining the CDR3 with reference TRBV19 and TRBJ2-7 gives the whole variable domain DGGITQSPKYLFRKEGQNVTLSCEQNLNHDAMYWYRQDPGQGLRLIYYSQIVNDFQKGDIAEGYSVSREKKESFPLTVTSAQKNPTAFYLCASSPGTGTTIWYFGPGTRLTVT.

This sequence joins TRBV19 and TRBJ1-2, with 9 nucleotides matching TRBD1. This CDR3 has 16 amino acids. Germline-derived CDR1 and CDR2 are LNHDA and SQIVND (reference sequence). Losses at the gene ends were 9 bases for V and 5 bases for J; bases not matched to a gene: 16. The CDR3 bases are TGTGCCAGCGGGAGAACCCGGGACAGGGTTGGATATGGCTACACCTTC. Its protein is CASGRTRDRVGYGYTF.

The chain joins TRBV27 to TRBJ2-7, with a possible D match to TRBD1 (5 bases). CDR1 is MNHEY, CDR2 SMNVEV, per germline (reference sequence). Trimming removed 3 bases from V and 2 bases from J, with 8 bases in between. CDR3 length: 13 residues. CDR3 amino acids: CASSFRATYEQYF. The DNA for the CDR3 is TGTGCCAGCAGTTTCAGGGCTACCTACGAGCAGTACTTC.

V and J are TRBV3-1 (or the pseudogene TRBV3-2) and TRBJ2-3; 8 bases line up with TRBD2. This CDR3 has 16 amino acids. Trimming took 3 bases from V and 2 from J; bases not matched to a gene: 7. Germline V gene sequence: CDR1 LGHDT, CDR2 YNNKEL (reference sequence). CDR3 nucleotide sequence: TGTGCCAGCAGCCACCGGGGACTAGGTGACACAGATACGCAGTATTTT. Its translation is CASSHRGLGDTDTQYF.

The chain couples TRBV6-5 to TRBJ2-1; maybe TRBD1 (5 bases). This CDR3 contains 14 residues. Trimming cost V 7 bases and J 6 bases, with 16 bases left between them. Germline V lookup: CDR1 MNHEY, CDR2 SVGAGI. This CDR3 reads CASTPHVRGNEQFF. DNA for the CDR3: TGTGCCAGCACCCCCCACGTTAGGGGCAATGAGCAGTTCTTC.

J is TRBJ1-3 and V is TRBV5-6; unclear D gene. Germline V gene lookup returns CDR1 SGHDT and CDR2 YYEEEE. The V gene lost 4 bases and the J gene lost 4 bases, with 9 bases spanning the gap. CDR3 length: 13 amino acids. CDR3 protein: CASSPGLGNTIYF. DNA of the CDR3: TGTGCCAGCAGCCCCGGACTGGGAAACACCATATATTTT.

The chain links TRBV5-1 to TRBJ2-5; the D is unclear. The V end was cut by 0 bases, the J end by 4 bases, with 16 bases between. Germline V gene data show CDR1 as SGHRS and CDR2 as YFSETQ. The CDR3 extends over 16 amino acids. CDR3 DNA: TGCGCCAGCAGCTTGGAGCCAGCCCCGTCGGGAGAGACCCAGTACTTC. Protein sequence: CASSLEPAPSGETQYF.

V is TRBV28 and J is TRBJ1-6; TRBD1 is a possible D gene (5 bases). V shed 3 bases and J shed 7 bases, with 13 bases lying between them. Germline-derived CDR1 and CDR2 are MDHEN and SYDVKM. This CDR3 comprises 15 residues. The CDR3 here is CASSFQGGANSPLHF. CDR3 nucleotide sequence: TGTGCCAGCAGTTTCCAAGGCGGGGCGAATTCACCCCTCCACTTT.

The chain has TRBV6-2 or TRBV6-3 and TRBJ2-5; D remains ambiguous. Germline values: CDR1 MNHEY, CDR2 SVGEGT. This CDR3 has 13 amino acids. Trimming left V 7 bases short and J 4 bases short, with 13 bases between. CDR3 in amino acids: CASTPPSAETQYF. CDR3 in DNA: TGTGCCAGCACCCCCCCCAGCGCAGAGACCCAGTACTTC.

This CDR3 is CATSRPLRTGFGNTIYF. CDR3 nucleotide sequence: TGTGCCACCAGCAGACCACTTAGGACAGGGTTTGGAAACACCATATATTTT. V gene TRBV15 combines with J gene TRBJ1-3; 8 bases agree with TRBD1. There are 17 residues in the CDR3. After removal of 2 bases from V and 3 bases from J, the junction contained 9 bases not matched to a gene. Germline-derived CDR1 and CDR2 are LNHNV and YYDKDF (reference sequence).

The gene calls are TRBV29-1 and TRBJ2-7; a possible D gene is TRBD2 (5 bases). Germline V gives CDR1 SQVTM, CDR2 ANQGSEA. V lost 4 bases to trimming and J lost 3 bases, with 10 bases between them. The CDR3 totals 12 residues. The CDR3 region is CSVVDSIYEQYF. The CDR3 DNA is TGCAGCGTTGTGGACTCAATCTACGAGCAGTACTTC.

This clone was counted a few times. As DNA, the CDR3 is TGTGCCAGCAGCGTAGCAGATGGCGGCTACACCTTC. This translates into CASSVADGGYTF. This chain uses TRBV9 with TRBJ1-2; D gene ambiguous. The CDR3 covers 12 residues. V was trimmed by 0 bases and J by 8 bases, leaving 8 bases between them. Germline V CDR1 and CDR2: SGDLS, YYNGEE.

V and J are TRBV3-1 (or the pseudogene TRBV3-2) and TRBJ2-1, with D possibly being TRBD2 (7 bases). The CDR3 consists of 16 residues. CDR1 is LGHDT and CDR2 is YNNKEL in the germline V gene (reference sequence). Trimming removed 3 bases from V and 4 bases from J, with 16 bases in between. CDR3 sequence reads: CASSQILGGPYNEQFF. As DNA, the CDR3 is TGTGCCAGCAGCCAGATACTCGGGGGGCCGTACAATGAGCAGTTCTTC.

The gene calls are TRBV20-1 and TRBJ1-2; TRBD1 aligns across 8 bases. CDR3 length equals 14 residues. Germline-derived CDR1 and CDR2 are DFQATT and SNEGSKA (reference sequence). With V trimmed by 3 bases and J by 4 bases, 7 bases remained unmatched. The CDR3 sequence: CSASSRGRRYGYTF. In nucleotides, the CDR3 is TGCAGTGCTAGTTCCAGGGGGCGTCGCTATGGCTACACCTTC.

Notes on this clone: At the DNA level, this CDR3 is encoded by other sequences in the same sample as well. The J gene is TRBJ1-3, the V gene TRBV7-2; TRBD1 agrees at 8 bases. CDR3 length: 15 residues. J lost 1 base, V lost 4 bases, and 3 bases had no gene match. The germline V gene has CDR1 SGHTA and CDR2 FQGNSA. The CDR3 DNA reads TGTGCCAGCAGCTCCGGACAGGGATCTGGAAACACCATATATTTT. Translation: CASSSGQGSGNTIYF.